Detailed here is one T cell receptor beta chain. Assay used: immunoSEQ multiplex PCR; TCRdb lists only in-frame clones, some missing. The data show over 60,000 clones, with roughly 85% seen just once and roughly 35% held by the top ten. Germline V gene data show CDR1 as LGHNA and CDR2 as YNFKEQ. V shed 1 base and J 6 bases; nucleotides not matched to a gene: 11. The CDR3 runs 18 residues. This entry is derived from a study of blood T cell repertoires in COVID-19. The sequence was collected from a woman of 80 years or more with active or convalescent COVID-19. The chain recombines TRBV4-2 with TRBJ2-1; 11 bases fit TRBD2. The sample comprised peripheral blood. CDR3 sequence (DNA): TGTGCCAGCAGCCAAGGGACTAGCGGGTCAACGGGGGGCAATGAGCAGTTCTTC. Encoded protein: CASSQGTSGSTGGNEQFF.